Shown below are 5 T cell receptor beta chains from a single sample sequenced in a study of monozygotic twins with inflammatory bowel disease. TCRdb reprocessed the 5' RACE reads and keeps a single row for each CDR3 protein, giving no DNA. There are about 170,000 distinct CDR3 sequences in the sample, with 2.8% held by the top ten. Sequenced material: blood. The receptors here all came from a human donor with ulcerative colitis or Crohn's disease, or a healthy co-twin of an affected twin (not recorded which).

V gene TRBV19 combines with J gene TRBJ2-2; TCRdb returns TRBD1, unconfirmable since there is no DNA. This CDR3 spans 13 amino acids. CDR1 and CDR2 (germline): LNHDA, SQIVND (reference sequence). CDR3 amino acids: CATSGVRPGELFF.

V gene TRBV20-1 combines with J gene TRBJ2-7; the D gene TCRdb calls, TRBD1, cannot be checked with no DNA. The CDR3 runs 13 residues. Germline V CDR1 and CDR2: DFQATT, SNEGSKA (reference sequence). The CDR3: CSAEPGQGYEQYF.

The CDR3 sequence: CASSLIAGGPVGTQYF. The chain links TRBV7-6 to TRBJ2-3; TCRdb returns TRBD2, unconfirmable since there is no DNA. Germline lookup yields CDR1 SGHVS and CDR2 FNYEAQ. The CDR3 is 16 residues long.

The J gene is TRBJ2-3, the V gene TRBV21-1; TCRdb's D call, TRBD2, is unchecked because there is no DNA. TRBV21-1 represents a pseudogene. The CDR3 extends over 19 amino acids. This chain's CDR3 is CASSKAFSGRAMRTDTQYF.

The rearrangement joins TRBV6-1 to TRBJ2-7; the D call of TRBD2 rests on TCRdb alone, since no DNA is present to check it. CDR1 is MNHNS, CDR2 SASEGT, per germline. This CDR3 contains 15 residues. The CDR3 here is CASSREGLLSGEQYF.